These 27 T cell receptor beta chains came from one sample sequenced in a study of OX40 agonist ivuxolimab in advanced cancers. The library was made by the immunoSEQ multiplex PCR assay. TCRdb retrieved this table from immuneACCESS and kept in-frame rearrangements only. Not all clones are present; in checked studies, unresolved V genes account for under half, and no reason is known for the remainder. Here the sample has around 55,000 clones; approximately 83% occur a single time. Of the sample, roughly 12% is held by the ten largest clones. This material consisted of CD4+ or CD8+ T cells sorted from blood, taken in a trial of the OX40 agonist ivuxolimab. The receptors were gathered from an adult with an advanced solid tumor such as melanoma, head and neck, liver or kidney cancer.

V usage is TRBV19 and J usage is TRBJ2-5; TRBD2 is a possible D gene (6 bases). Trimming removed 4 bases at V and 2 bases at J, with 14 bases between. The CDR3 spans 15 residues. Germline loops: CDR1 LNHDA, CDR2 SQIVND (reference sequence). For the CDR3, the DNA is TGTGCCAGTAGTAGCGGGGAAAGAACGCAAGAGACCCAGTACTTC. It translates to CASSSGERTQETQYF.

The chain uses TRBV5-4 and TRBJ2-3; no clear D. This CDR3 contains 16 residues. CDR1 is SGHNT, CDR2 YYREEE, per germline (reference sequence). Trimming removed 0 bases at V and 3 bases at J, with 14 bases between. The CDR3: CASSLGGSPYTDTQYF. For the CDR3, the DNA is TGTGCCAGCAGCTTGGGGGGAAGCCCTTATACAGATACGCAGTATTTT. The variable domain in full, with the rest retrieved from reference TRBV5-4 and TRBJ2-3, is ETGVTQSPTHLIKTRGQQVTLRCSSQSGHNTVSWYQQALGQGPQFIFQYYREEENGRGNFPPRFSGLQFPNYSSELNVNALELDDSALYLCASSLGGSPYTDTQYFGPGTRLTVL.

The chain employs TRBV27 and TRBJ2-3; D remains unclear. In germline, CDR1 is MNHEY, CDR2 SMNVEV (reference sequence). V was pared by 3 bases and J by 4 bases, with 11 bases between. This CDR3 region has 14 residues. This chain's CDR3 is CASSLSVNPDTQYF. The DNA of the CDR3 is TGTGCCAGCAGTTTGTCAGTGAACCCAGATACGCAGTATTTT.

This sequence joins TRBV2 and TRBJ2-1; 10 bases are shared with TRBD2. V was clipped by 4 bases and J by 5 bases; unmatched bases: 8. CDR1 is SNHLY and CDR2 is FYNNEI in the germline V gene. CDR3 length: 16 amino acids. The CDR3 spells CASSVAERGGHNEQFF. In DNA form, the CDR3 reads TGTGCCAGCAGTGTAGCCGAGCGGGGGGGCCACAATGAGCAGTTCTTC.

The rearrangement links TRBV4-1 to TRBJ1-5, with a possible D match to TRBD1 (6 bases). Germline CDR1 and CDR2: MGHRA and YSYEKL. The germline V and J ends were trimmed by 1 base and 3 bases, with 13 bases remaining between them. The CDR3 covers 16 residues. The CDR3 loop is CASSQGPGQLNQPQHF. CDR3 nucleotides: TGCGCCAGCAGCCAAGGGCCAGGACAGCTCAATCAGCCCCAGCATTTT.

The chain has TRBV7-6 and TRBJ1-2; 9 nucleotides match TRBD1. The CDR3 contains 17 residues. V lost 3 bases and J lost 6; bases outside the gene matches: 14. CDR1 and CDR2 from the germline V gene are SGHVS and FNYEAQ. The DNA for the CDR3 is TGTGCCAGCAGCTTGATTCCGGGACAGGGAGTAATGAATGGCTACACCTTC. Its translation: CASSLIPGQGVMNGYTF.

The rearrangement links TRBV6-6 to TRBJ2-7; 8 nucleotides line up with TRBD1. Germline CDR1 is MNHNY and CDR2 is SVGAGI (reference sequence). The CDR3 is 14 amino acids. V lost 6 bases to trimming and J lost 7 bases; unmatched junction nucleotides: 11. CDR3 amino acids: CASRAGGYVEEQYF. In DNA, the CDR3 is TGTGCCAGCAGGGCAGGGGGCTATGTGGAAGAGCAGTACTTC.

The rearrangement uses TRBV28 and TRBJ2-1, with D unresolved. Germline loops: CDR1 MDHEN, CDR2 SYDVKM. The CDR3 contains 15 residues. Trimming pared 6 bases from V and 1 base from J, leaving 13 bases between. CDR3 DNA: TGTGCCAGCAGCCTCCAGGTACGGTCCTACAATGAGCAGTTCTTC. This gives the protein CASSLQVRSYNEQFF.

The chain is built from TRBV10-2 and TRBJ2-7; 8 bases map to TRBD2. Germline CDR1 is WSHSY and CDR2 is SAAADI. With V trimmed by 4 bases and J by 3 bases, 5 bases remained unmatched. CDR3 length equals 14 residues. Here the CDR3 DNA reads TGCGCCAGCAGTGGGCGGGGGGACCTCTACGAGCAGTACTTC. Its translation is CASSGRGDLYEQYF.

The chain has TRBV11-2 and TRBJ2-7, with 7 positions matching TRBD1. Per the germline V gene, CDR1 is SGHAT and CDR2 is FQNNGV. The CDR3 has 14 residues. Germline trimming cut 1 base from V and 0 bases from J; bases unmatched to any gene: 0. CDR3 residues: CASSLGTGSYEQYF. The CDR3 nucleotides read TGTGCCAGCAGCTTAGGGACAGGCTCCTACGAGCAGTACTTC.

To note about this clone: The conserved final phenylalanine or tryptophan is absent from the CDR3, which likely points to a read error. The chain joins TRBV2 to TRBJ1-6, with TRBD1 as a possible D gene (6 bases). Germline assignment: CDR1 SNHLY and CDR2 FYNNEI. CDR3 length equals 13 residues. Trimming stripped 10 bases from V and 6 bases from J, with 13 bases between. For the CDR3, the DNA is TGTGCCATCTCCGAGGGGGGTAATTCACCCCTCCACCTT. Protein: CAISEGGNSPLHL.

The rearrangement uses TRBV9 and TRBJ2-2; D perhaps matches TRBD1 (5 bases). Trimming pared 0 bases from V and 0 bases from J, leaving 9 bases between. The CDR3 runs to 16 residues. In germline, CDR1 is SGDLS, CDR2 YYNGEE. CDR3 residues: CASSVAYRTNTGELFF. CDR3 nucleotide sequence: TGTGCCAGCAGCGTAGCTTACAGGACGAACACCGGGGAGCTGTTTTTT.

V and J are TRBV4-1 and TRBJ2-7; no reliable D call. CDR3 size: 13 residues. V lost 0 bases and J lost 3, with 6 bases in between. Germline V gene data show CDR1 as MGHRA and CDR2 as YSYEKL. CDR3 sequence (DNA): TGCGCCAGCAGCCAAGATTGGGGCTACGAGCAGTACTTC. This sequence encodes CASSQDWGYEQYF.

The chain combines TRBV19 with TRBJ1-1; D gene unclear. V lost 5 bases and J lost 8, with 9 bases in between. The length of the CDR3 is 11 residues. Germline loops: CDR1 LNHDA, CDR2 SQIVND (reference sequence). CDR3 nucleotides: TGTGCCAGTAGTGTTCCACGAGAAGCTTTCTTT. Its translation is CASSVPREAFF.

The V and J genes are TRBV10-2 and TRBJ1-1; no firm D call. The CDR3 runs to 13 residues. With 6 bases removed from V and 3 bases from J, the gap between germline ends came to 11 bases. From germline, CDR1 is WSHSY and CDR2 SAAADI. The CDR3, as DNA: TGCGCCAGCAGGCAGACTTTAGACACTGAAGCTTTCTTT. Translation gives CASRQTLDTEAFF.

V usage is TRBV25-1 and J usage is TRBJ1-2; D is ambiguous. The CDR3 covers 10 residues. The germline V and J ends were trimmed by 8 bases and 5 bases, with 6 bases remaining between them. Looked up from germline, CDR1 is MGHDK and CDR2 is SYGVNS. DNA of the CDR3: TGTGCCAGCGAGGGATATGGCTACACCTTC. Translated, it gives CASEGYGYTF.

Concerning this clone itself: The conserved final phenylalanine or tryptophan is absent from the CDR3, which likely points to a read error. The V call is TRBV11-2, the J call TRBJ1-6; no definite D call. This CDR3 has 16 amino acids. Trimming shortened V by 1 base and J by 8 bases, and 15 bases separated the two germline ends. Looked up from germline, CDR1 is SGHAT and CDR2 is FQNNGV. Here the CDR3 DNA reads TGTGCCAGCAGCTTAGGTCTGGGTTTACCCTATTCACCCCTCCACCTT. Protein sequence: CASSLGLGLPYSPLHL.

This chain uses TRBV6-6 with TRBJ1-1; D is possibly TRBD1 (5 bases). The V end lost 2 bases, the J end lost 12 bases, and 19 bases lay between the germline ends. CDR3 length equals 14 residues. The V gene's germline CDR1 is MNHNY and CDR2 SVGAGI (reference sequence). CDR3 DNA: TGTGCCAGCAGTTACGCACCGGGACCTCAGAGGCCTTTCTTT. Its translation is CASSYAPGPQRPFF.

This clone was found once. The chain combines TRBV9 with TRBJ1-2; possible D gene TRBD1, 5 bases. Trimming removed 0 bases from V and 11 bases from J, with 11 bases in between. Germline CDR1 reads SGDLS; CDR2 reads YYNGEE. There are 12 residues in the CDR3. CDR3 amino acids: CASSVEGEGYTF. For the CDR3, the DNA is TGTGCCAGCAGCGTAGAGGGTGAGGGGTACACCTTC.

The V call is TRBV6-5, the J call TRBJ1-6; 8 nucleotides line up with TRBD1. From germline, CDR1 is MNHEY and CDR2 SVGAGI. The CDR3 extends over 14 amino acids. The V and J ends lost 5 bases and 8 bases, in that order; junction bases with no gene match: 5. DNA of the CDR3: TGTGCCAGCAGTCAACAGGGGGGATATTCACCCCTCCACTTT. It encodes CASSQQGGYSPLHF.

The rearrangement uses TRBV21-1 and TRBJ1-6; the table assigns TRBD1, which was not confirmed against the DNA. TRBV21-1 is a known pseudogene. CDR3 size: 13 residues. The CDR3 here is CASMGTGDSPLHF. The CDR3 DNA reads TGTGCCAGCATGGGGACAGGGGATTCACCCCTCCACTTT.

The chain is built from TRBV7-3 and TRBJ1-2; tentative D call: TRBD1 (6 bases). Per the germline V gene, CDR1 is SGHTA and CDR2 is FQGTGA. V was shortened by 2 bases and J by 4 bases, with 20 bases between the two germline ends. CDR3 length: 17 residues. CDR3 protein: CASSLGVGGRDFYGYTF. CDR3 nucleotide sequence: TGTGCCAGCAGCTTAGGCGTTGGGGGCCGCGATTTCTATGGCTACACCTTC.

The chain employs TRBV7-2 and TRBJ1-5; D is unresolved. CDR1 and CDR2 from the germline V gene are SGHTA and FQGNSA. Trimming took 2 bases from V and 0 from J, leaving 11 bases between them. The CDR3 extends over 16 amino acids. CDR3 nucleotides: TGTGCCAGCAGCTTACCCCCAGCTTATAGCAATCAGCCCCAGCATTTT. Translating gives CASSLPPAYSNQPQHF.

V and J are TRBV4-2 and TRBJ1-1; D gene unclear. Germline V CDR1 and CDR2: LGHNA, YNFKEQ. V shed 4 bases and J shed 2 bases, with 8 bases lying between them. The CDR3 loop spans 13 amino acids. The CDR3, as DNA: TGTGCCAGCAGCCTCGCGGATAACACTGAAGCTTTCTTT. Protein product: CASSLADNTEAFF.

This clone was picked up a small number of times. The V call is TRBV27, the J call TRBJ1-4; TRBD1 agrees at 8 bases. Germline V gives CDR1 MNHEY, CDR2 SMNVEV (reference sequence). This CDR3 has 14 amino acids. Trimming cost V 8 bases and J 10 bases; bases outside gene matches: 12. CDR3 sequence (DNA): TGTGCCAGCTCTCCCGGACAGGGACTACCAAAACTGTTTTTT. Amino acids: CASSPGQGLPKLFF. The variable domain in full, completed from reference TRBV27 and TRBJ1-4, reads EAQVTQNPRYLITVTGKKLTVTCSQNMNHEYMSWYRQDPGLGLRQIYYSMNVEVTDKGDVPEGYKVSRKEKRNFPLILESPSPNQTSLYFCASSPGQGLPKLFFGSGTQLSVL.

The chain is built from TRBV7-8 and TRBJ1-2, with 9 nucleotides matching TRBD1. Germline assignment: CDR1 SGHVS and CDR2 FQNEAQ. This CDR3 has 14 residues. Losses at the gene ends were 6 bases for V and 2 bases for J; bases not matched to a gene: 4. CDR3 sequence: CASRGTGPNYGYTF. The CDR3 DNA is TGTGCCAGCAGGGGGACAGGGCCCAACTATGGCTACACCTTC.

The chain links TRBV19 to TRBJ1-1; possibly TRBD1 for D (5 bases). Germline CDR1 is LNHDA and CDR2 is SQIVND (reference sequence). Trimming took 5 bases from V and 3 from J, leaving 16 bases between them. The CDR3 totals 15 residues. The CDR3: CASSLRGGYHTEAFF. The CDR3 DNA follows: TGTGCCAGTAGTTTAAGGGGCGGGTACCACACTGAAGCTTTCTTT.